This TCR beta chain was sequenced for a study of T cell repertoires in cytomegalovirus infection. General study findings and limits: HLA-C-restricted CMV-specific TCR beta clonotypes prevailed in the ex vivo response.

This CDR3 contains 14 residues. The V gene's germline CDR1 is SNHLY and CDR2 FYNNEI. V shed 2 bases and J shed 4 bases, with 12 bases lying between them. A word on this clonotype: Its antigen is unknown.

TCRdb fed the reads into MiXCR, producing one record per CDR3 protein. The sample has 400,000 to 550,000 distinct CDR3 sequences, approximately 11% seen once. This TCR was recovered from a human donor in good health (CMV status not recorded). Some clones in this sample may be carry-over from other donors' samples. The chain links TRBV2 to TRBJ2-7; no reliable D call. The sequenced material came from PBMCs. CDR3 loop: CASSELGEVYEQYF. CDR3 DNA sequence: TGTGCCAGCAGTGAATTGGGTGAAGTGTACGAGCAGTACTTC.